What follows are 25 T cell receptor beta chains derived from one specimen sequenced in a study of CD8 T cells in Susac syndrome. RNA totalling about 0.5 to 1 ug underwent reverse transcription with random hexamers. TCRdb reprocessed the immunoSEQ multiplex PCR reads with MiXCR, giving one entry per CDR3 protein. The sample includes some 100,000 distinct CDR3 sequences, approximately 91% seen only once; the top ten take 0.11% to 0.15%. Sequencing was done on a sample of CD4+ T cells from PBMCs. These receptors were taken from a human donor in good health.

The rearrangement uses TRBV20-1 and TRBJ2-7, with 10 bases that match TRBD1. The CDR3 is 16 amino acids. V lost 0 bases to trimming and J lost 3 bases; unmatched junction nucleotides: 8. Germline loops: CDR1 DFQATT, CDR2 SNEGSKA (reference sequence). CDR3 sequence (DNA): TGCAGTGCTAGAGAGTCGGGGACAGGGGCGTTCTACGAGCAGTACTTC. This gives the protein CSARESGTGAFYEQYF.

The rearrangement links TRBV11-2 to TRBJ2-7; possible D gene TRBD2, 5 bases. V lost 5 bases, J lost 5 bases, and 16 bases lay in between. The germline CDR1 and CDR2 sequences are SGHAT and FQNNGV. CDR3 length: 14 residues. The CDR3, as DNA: TGTGCCAGCAGCCTGCCCCGAGGGAACGACGAGCAGTACTTC. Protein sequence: CASSLPRGNDEQYF.

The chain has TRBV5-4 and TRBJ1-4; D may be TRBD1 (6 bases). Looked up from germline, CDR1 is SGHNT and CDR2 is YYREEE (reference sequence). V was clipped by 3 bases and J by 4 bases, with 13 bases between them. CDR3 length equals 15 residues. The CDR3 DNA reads TGTGCCAGCAGCTCTGGACAGTCCGTTAATGAAAAACTGTTTTTT. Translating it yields CASSSGQSVNEKLFF. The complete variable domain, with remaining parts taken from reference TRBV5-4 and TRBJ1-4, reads ETGVTQSPTHLIKTRGQQVTLRCSSQSGHNTVSWYQQALGQGPQFIFQYYREEENGRGNFPPRFSGLQFPNYSSELNVNALELDDSALYLCASSSGQSVNEKLFFGSGTQLSVL.

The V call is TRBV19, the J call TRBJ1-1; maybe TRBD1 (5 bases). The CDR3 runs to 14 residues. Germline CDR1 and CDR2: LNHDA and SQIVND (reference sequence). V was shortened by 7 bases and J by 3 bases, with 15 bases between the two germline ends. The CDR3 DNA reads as TGTGCCAGTAAGCAAGCTGGGGGGTACACTGAAGCTTTCTTT. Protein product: CASKQAGGYTEAFF.

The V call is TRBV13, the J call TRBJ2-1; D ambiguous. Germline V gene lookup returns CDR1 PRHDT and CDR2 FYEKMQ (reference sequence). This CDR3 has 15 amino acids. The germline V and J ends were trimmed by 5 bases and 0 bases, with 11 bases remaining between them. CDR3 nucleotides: TGTGCCAGCAGCCCCCGGTTGAGCTCCTACAATGAGCAGTTCTTC. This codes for CASSPRLSSYNEQFF.

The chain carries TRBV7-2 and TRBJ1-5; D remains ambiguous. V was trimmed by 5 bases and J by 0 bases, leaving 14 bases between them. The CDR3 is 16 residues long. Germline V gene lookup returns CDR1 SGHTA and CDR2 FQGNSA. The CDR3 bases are TGTGCCAGCAGCCCCTCCGCCGAATATAGCAATCAGCCCCAGCATTTT. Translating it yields CASSPSAEYSNQPQHF.

The CDR3 DNA follows: TGTGCCAGTAGTCCCGGACAGGGGGAGTCAAGAACCGAGCAGTACTTC. Its protein product is CASSPGQGESRTEQYF. The J gene is TRBJ2-7, the V gene TRBV19; 10 bases fit TRBD1. Germline V gene data show CDR1 as LNHDA and CDR2 as SQIVND (reference sequence). The CDR3 runs 16 residues. Trimming cost V 5 bases and J 6 bases; bases outside gene matches: 13.

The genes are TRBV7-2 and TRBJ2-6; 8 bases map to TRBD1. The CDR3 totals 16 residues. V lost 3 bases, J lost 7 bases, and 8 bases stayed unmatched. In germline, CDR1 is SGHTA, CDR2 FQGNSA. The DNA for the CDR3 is TGTGCCAGCAGCTTTGACCGGACAGGGTATGCCAACGTCCTGACTTTC. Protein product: CASSFDRTGYANVLTF.

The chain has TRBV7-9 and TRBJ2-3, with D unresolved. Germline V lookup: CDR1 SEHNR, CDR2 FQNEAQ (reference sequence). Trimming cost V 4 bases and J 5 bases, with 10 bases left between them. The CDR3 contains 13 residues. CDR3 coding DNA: TGTGCCAGCAGCTCCGGCCCACAAGATACGCAGTATTTT. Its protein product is CASSSGPQDTQYF.

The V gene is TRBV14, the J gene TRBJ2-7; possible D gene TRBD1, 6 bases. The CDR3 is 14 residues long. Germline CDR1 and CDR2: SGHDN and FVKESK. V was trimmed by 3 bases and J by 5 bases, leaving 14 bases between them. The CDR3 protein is CASSQPGTLHEQYF. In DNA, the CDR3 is TGTGCCAGCAGCCAGCCCGGGACACTCCACGAGCAGTACTTC.

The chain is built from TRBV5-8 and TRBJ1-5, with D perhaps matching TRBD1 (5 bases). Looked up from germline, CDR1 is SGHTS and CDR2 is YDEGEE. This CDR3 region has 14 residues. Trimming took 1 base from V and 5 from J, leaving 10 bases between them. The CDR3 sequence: CASSLRDPYQPQHF. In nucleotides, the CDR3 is TGTGCCAGCAGCTTGAGGGACCCCTATCAGCCCCAGCATTTT.

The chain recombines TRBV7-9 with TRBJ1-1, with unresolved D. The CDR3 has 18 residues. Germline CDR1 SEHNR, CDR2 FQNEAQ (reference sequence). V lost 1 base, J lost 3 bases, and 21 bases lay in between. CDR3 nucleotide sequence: TGTGCCAGCAGCTTAGAGTTGCGTGGGTTCCGAGGAGACACTGAAGCTTTCTTT. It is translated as CASSLELRGFRGDTEAFF.

CDR3 sequence: CASKRFPGMNTEAFF. DNA for the CDR3: TGTGCCAGCAAACGATTTCCGGGAATGAACACTGAAGCTTTCTTT. The chain links TRBV6-2 or TRBV6-3 to TRBJ1-1; no clear D. The V end lost 7 bases, the J end lost 0 bases, and 15 bases lay between the germline ends. The V gene's germline CDR1 is MNHEY and CDR2 SVGEGT. The CDR3 covers 15 residues.

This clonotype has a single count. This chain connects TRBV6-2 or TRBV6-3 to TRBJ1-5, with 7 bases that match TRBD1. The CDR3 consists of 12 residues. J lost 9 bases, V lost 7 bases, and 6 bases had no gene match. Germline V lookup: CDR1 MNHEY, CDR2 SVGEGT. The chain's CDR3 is CASKEGARPQHF. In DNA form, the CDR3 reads TGTGCCAGCAAGGAGGGGGCGCGGCCCCAGCATTTT.

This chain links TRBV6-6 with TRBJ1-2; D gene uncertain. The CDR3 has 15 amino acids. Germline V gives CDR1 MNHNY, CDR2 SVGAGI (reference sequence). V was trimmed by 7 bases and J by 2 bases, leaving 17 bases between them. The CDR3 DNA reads TGTGCCAGCATTACCCCAGGAAGGGAGAACTATGGCTACACCTTC. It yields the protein CASITPGRENYGYTF.

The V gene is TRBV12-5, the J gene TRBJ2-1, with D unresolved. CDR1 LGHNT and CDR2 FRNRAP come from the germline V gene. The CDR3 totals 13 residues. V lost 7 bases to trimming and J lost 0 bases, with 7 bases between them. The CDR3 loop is CASAKSSYNEQFF. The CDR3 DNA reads TGTGCTAGTGCCAAGAGCTCCTACAATGAGCAGTTCTTC.

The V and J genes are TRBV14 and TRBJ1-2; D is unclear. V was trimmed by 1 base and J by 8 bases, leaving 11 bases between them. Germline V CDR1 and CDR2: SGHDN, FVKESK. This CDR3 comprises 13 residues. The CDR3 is CASSQAPGVGYTF. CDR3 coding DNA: TGTGCCAGCAGCCAAGCCCCCGGGGTCGGCTACACCTTC.

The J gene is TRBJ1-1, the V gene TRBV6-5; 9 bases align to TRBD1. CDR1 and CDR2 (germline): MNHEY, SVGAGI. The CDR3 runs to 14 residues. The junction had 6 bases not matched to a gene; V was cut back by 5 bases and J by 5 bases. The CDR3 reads CASSLQGAYTEAFF. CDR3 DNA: TGTGCCAGCAGTCTACAGGGGGCGTATACTGAAGCTTTCTTT.

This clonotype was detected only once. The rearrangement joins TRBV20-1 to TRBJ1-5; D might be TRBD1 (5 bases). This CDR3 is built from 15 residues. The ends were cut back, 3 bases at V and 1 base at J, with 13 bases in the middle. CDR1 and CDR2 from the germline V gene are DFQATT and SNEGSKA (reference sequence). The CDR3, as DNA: TGCAGTGCTAGTCACGACAGCAAGAGCAATCAGCCCCAGCATTTT. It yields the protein CSASHDSKSNQPQHF.

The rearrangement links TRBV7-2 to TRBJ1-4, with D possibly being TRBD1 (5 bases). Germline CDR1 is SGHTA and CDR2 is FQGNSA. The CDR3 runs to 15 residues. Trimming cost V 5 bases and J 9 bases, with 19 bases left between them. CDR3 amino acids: CASSTSGGTGKKLFF. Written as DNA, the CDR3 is TGTGCCAGCAGCACAAGCGGGGGTACGGGGAAAAAACTGTTTTTT.

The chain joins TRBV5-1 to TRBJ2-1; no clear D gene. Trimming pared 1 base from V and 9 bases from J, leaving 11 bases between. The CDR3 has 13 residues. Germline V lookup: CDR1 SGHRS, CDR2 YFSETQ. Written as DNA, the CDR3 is TGCGCCAGCAGCTTGACGGTTAATGGTGAGCAGTTCTTC. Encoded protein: CASSLTVNGEQFF.

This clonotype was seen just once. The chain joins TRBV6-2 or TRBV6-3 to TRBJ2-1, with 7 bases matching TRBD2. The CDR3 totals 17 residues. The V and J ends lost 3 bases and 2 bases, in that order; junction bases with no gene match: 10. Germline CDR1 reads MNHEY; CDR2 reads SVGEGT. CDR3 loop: CASSYFSTGTTYNEQFF. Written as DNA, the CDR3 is TGTGCCAGCAGTTATTTCTCGACCGGGACTACCTACAATGAGCAGTTCTTC.

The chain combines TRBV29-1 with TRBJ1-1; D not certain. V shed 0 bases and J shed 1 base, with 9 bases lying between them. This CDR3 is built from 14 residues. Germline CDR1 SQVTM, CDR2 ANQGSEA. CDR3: CSVEDGRRNTEAFF. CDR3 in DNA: TGCAGCGTTGAAGATGGACGGCGGAACACTGAAGCTTTCTTT.

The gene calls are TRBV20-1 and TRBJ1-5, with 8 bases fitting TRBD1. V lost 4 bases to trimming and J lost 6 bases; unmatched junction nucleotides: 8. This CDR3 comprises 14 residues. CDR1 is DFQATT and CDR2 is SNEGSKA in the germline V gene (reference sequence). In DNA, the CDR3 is TGCAGTGCTATTAGGACTACAGGGGGTCAGCCCCAGCATTTT. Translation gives CSAIRTTGGQPQHF.

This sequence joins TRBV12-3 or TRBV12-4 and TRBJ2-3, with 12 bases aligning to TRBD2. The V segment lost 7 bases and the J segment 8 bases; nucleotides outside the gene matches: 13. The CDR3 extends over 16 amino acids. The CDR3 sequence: CASILSTSGRITTQYF. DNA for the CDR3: TGTGCCAGCATTCTTTCGACTAGCGGGAGAATCACTACGCAGTATTTT.